This TCR beta chain comes out of a study of T cell changes during pregnancy in multiple sclerosis. Trimming removed 1 base from V and 4 bases from J, with 14 bases in between. This CDR3 is built from 16 residues. Germline CDR1 reads LGHNA; CDR2 reads YSLEER. The repertoire was sequenced with immunoSEQ multiplex PCR; TCRdb's copy has only in-frame clones and lacks some. Seen here are around 100,000 clones, 90% to 95% observed once, and the top ten hold over 0.8%. This chain uses TRBV4-3 with TRBJ1-3; D perhaps matches TRBD1 (5 bases). The receptor comes from a female donor with multiple sclerosis, enrolled in a pregnancy study. The source material was peripheral blood, sampled before pregnancy. CDR3 nucleotide sequence: TGCGCCAGCAGCCAAGGGGGCGGTTTGGGAGGAAACACCATATATTTT. It codes for CASSQGGGLGGNTIYF.